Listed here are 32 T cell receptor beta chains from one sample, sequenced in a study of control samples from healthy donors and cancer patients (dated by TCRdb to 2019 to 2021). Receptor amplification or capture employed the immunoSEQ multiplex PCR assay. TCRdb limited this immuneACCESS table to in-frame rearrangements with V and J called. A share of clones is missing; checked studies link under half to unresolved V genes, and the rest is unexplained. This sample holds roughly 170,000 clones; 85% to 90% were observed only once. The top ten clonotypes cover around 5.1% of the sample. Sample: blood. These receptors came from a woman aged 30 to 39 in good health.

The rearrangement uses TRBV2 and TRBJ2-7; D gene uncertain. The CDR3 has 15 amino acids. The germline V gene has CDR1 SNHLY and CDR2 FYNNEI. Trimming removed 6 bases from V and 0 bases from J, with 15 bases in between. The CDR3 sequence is CASSADIYSSYEQYF. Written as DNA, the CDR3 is TGTGCCAGCAGCGCCGACATATACAGCTCCTACGAGCAGTACTTC.

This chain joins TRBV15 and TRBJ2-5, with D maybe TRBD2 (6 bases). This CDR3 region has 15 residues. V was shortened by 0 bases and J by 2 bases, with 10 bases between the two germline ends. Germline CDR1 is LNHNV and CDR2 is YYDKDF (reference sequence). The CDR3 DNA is TGTGCCACCAGCAGAGAGGGACTCGTGCAAGAGACCCAGTACTTC. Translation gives CATSREGLVQETQYF.

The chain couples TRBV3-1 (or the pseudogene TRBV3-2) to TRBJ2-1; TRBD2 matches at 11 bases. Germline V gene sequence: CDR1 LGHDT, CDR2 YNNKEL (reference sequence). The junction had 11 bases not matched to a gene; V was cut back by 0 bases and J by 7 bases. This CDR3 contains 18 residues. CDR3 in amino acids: CASSQDRSVASGGNEQFF. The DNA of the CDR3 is TGTGCCAGCAGCCAAGATAGGAGCGTGGCTAGCGGGGGGAATGAGCAGTTCTTC.

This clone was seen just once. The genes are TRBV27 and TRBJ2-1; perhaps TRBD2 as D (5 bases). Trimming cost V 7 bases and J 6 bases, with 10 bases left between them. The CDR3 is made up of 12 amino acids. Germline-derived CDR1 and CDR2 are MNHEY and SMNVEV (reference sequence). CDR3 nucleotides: TGTGCCAGCACGAACCTAGCCAATGAGCAGTTCTTC. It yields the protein CASTNLANEQFF.

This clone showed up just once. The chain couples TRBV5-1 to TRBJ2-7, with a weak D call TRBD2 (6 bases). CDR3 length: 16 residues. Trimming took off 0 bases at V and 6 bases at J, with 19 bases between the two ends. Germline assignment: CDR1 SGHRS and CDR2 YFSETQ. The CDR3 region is CASSLVGTGSRGEQYF. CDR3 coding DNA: TGCGCCAGCAGCTTGGTGGGGACCGGGAGTAGAGGCGAGCAGTACTTC. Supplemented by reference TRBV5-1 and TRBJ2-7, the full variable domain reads KAGVTQTPRYLIKTRGQQVTLSCSPISGHRSVSWYQQTPGQGLQFLFEYFSETQRNKGNFPGRFSGRQFSNSRSEMNVSTLELGDSALYLCASSLVGTGSRGEQYFGPGTRLTVT.

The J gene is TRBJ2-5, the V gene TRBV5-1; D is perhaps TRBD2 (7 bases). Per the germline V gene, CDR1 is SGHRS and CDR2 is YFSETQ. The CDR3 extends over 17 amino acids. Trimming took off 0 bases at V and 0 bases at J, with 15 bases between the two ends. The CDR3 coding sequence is TGCGCCAGCAGCTTGGAGGTCGGGGGGCCAAACCAAGAGACCCAGTACTTC. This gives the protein CASSLEVGGPNQETQYF.

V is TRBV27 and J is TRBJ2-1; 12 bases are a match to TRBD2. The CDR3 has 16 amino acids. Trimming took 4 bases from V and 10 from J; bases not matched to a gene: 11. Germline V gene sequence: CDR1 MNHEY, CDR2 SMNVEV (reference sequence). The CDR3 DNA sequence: TGTGCCAGCAGTTCCCTCCCGACTAGCGGGAGCTACGAGCAGTTCTTC. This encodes CASSSLPTSGSYEQFF.

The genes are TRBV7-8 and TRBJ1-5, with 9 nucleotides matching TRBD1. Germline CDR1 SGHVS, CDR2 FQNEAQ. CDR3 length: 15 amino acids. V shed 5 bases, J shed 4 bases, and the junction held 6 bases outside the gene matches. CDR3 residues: CASSPQGALNQPQHF. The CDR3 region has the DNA TGTGCCAGCAGCCCACAGGGGGCCTTAAATCAGCCCCAGCATTTT.

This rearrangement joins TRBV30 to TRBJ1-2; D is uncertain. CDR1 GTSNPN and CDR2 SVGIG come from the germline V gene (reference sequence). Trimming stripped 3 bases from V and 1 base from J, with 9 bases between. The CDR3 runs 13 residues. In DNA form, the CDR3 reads TGTGCCTGGAGGCAGACAATTAACTATGGCTACACCTTC. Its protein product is CAWRQTINYGYTF. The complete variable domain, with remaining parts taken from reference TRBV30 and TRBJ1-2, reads SQTIHQWPATLVQPVGSPLSLECTVEGTSNPNLYWYRQAAGRGLQLLFYSVGIGQISSEVPQNLSASRPQDRQFILSSKKLLLSDSGFYLCAWRQTINYGYTFGSGTRLTVV.

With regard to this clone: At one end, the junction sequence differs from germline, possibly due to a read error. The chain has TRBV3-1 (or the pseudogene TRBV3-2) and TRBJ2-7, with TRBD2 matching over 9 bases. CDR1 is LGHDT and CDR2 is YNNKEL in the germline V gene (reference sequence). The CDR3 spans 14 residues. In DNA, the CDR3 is TGTGCCAGCAGCCAAGATAATCGGCTAGCGGGGATTAGATTC. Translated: CASSQDNRLAGIRF.

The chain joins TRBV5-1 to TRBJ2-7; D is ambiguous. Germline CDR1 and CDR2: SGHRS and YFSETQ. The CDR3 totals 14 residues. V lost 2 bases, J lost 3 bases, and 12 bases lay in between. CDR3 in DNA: TGCGCCAGCAGCTTCCATGGACCAGGCTACGAGCAGTACTTC. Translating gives CASSFHGPGYEQYF.

CDR3 coding DNA: TGTGCCAGCAGCCTACCAGGCGGATCGAGCGGGAGTCTGGCGCAGTATTTT. Its protein is CASSLPGGSSGSLAQYF. J is TRBJ2-3 and V is TRBV3-1 (or the pseudogene TRBV3-2); 8 bases fit TRBD2. Unmatched junction bases numbered 19, after V lost 4 bases and J lost 10 bases. This CDR3 is 17 amino acids long. Germline V gene lookup returns CDR1 LGHDT and CDR2 YNNKEL (reference sequence).

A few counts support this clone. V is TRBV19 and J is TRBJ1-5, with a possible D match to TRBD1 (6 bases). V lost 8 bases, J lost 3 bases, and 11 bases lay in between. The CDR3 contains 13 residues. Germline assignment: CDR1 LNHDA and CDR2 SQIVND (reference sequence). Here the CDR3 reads CASGQGPNQPQHF. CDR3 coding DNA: TGTGCCAGTGGGCAGGGGCCCAATCAGCCCCAGCATTTT.

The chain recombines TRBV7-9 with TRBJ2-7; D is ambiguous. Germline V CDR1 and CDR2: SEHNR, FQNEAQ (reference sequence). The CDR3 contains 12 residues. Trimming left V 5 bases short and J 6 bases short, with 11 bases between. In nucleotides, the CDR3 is TGTGCCAGCAGCAGAGAGGCGCGCGAGCAGTACTTC. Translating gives CASSREAREQYF.

The DNA for the CDR3 is TGTGCCAGCAGCTTAATCTGGGGGGAAGGCTACGAGCAGTACTTC. Translated, it gives CASSLIWGEGYEQYF. The chain is built from TRBV7-2 and TRBJ2-7, with a tentative D call TRBD2 (6 bases). Trimming removed 2 bases from V and 3 bases from J, with 14 bases in between. The CDR3 spans 15 residues. Germline values: CDR1 SGHTA, CDR2 FQGNSA.

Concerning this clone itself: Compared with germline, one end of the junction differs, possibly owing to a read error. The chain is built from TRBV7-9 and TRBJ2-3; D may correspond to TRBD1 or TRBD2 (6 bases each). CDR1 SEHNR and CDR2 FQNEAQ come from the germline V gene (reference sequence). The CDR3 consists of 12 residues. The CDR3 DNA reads TGTGCCAGCAGCTTAGGAGGGAGCCGGGGGCAATTT. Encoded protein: CASSLGGSRGQF.

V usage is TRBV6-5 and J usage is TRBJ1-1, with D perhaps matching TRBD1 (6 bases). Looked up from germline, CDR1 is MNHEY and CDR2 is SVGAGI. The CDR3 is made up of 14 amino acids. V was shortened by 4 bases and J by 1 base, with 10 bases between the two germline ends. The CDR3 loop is CASSSRGGNTEAFF. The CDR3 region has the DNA TGTGCCAGCAGTTCCCGAGGGGGGAACACTGAAGCTTTCTTT.

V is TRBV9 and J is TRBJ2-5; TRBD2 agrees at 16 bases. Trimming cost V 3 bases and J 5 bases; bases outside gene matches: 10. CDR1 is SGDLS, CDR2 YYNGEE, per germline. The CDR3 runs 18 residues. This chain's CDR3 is CASSDGTSGRASGETQYF. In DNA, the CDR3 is TGTGCCAGCAGCGATGGGACTAGCGGGAGGGCATCAGGGGAGACCCAGTACTTC.

CDR3 residues: CASSERVPPTQYF. The CDR3 region has the DNA TGTGCCAGCAGTGAACGGGTCCCGCCTACGCAGTATTTT. This sequence joins TRBV2 and TRBJ2-3; no firm D call. CDR1 and CDR2 from the germline V gene are SNHLY and FYNNEI. The CDR3 consists of 13 residues. The ends were cut back, 2 bases at V and 8 bases at J, with 11 bases in the middle.

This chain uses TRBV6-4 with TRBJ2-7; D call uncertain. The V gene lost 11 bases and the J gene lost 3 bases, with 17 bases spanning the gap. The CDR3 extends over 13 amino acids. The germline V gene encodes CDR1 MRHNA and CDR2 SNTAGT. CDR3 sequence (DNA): TGTGCCTCCAAACCCAGATGGGACTACGAGCAGTACTTC. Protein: CASKPRWDYEQYF.

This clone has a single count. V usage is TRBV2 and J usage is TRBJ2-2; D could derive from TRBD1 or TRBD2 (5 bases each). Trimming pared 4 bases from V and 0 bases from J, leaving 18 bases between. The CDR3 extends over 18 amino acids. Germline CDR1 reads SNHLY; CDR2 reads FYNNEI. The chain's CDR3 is CASSGVSRGAANTGELFF. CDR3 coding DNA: TGTGCCAGCAGTGGGGTCAGTAGAGGGGCGGCGAACACCGGGGAGCTGTTTTTT.

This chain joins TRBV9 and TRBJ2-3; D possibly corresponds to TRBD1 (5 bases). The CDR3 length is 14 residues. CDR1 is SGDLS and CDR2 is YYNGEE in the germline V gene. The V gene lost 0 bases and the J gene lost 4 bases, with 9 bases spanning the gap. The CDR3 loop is CASSVVPGPDTQYF. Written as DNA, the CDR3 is TGTGCCAGCAGCGTAGTCCCAGGGCCAGATACGCAGTATTTT.

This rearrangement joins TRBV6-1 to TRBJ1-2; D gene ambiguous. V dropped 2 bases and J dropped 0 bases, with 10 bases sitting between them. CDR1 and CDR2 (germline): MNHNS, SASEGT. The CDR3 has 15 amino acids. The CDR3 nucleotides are TGTGCCAGCAGTGAAATTCGGAAGACTAACTATGGCTACACCTTC. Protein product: CASSEIRKTNYGYTF.

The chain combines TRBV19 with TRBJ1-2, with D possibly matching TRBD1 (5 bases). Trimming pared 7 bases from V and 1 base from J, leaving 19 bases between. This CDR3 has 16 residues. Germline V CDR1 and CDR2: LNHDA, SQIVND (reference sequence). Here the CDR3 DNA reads TGTGCCAGTATAGGGTTTGGAGACAGAGATAACTATGGCTACACCTTC. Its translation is CASIGFGDRDNYGYTF.

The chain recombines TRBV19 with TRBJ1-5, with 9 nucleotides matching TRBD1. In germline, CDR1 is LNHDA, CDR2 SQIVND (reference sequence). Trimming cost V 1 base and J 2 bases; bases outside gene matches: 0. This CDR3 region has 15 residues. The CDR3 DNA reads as TGTGCCAGTAGTATAGGGACAGGGGGCAATCAGCCCCAGCATTTT. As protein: CASSIGTGGNQPQHF.

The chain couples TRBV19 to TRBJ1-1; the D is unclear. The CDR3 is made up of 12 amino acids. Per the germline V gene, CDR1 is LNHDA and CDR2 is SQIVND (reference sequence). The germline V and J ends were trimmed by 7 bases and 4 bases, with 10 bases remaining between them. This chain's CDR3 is CASKRAATEAFF. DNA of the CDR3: TGTGCCAGTAAAAGAGCGGCCACTGAAGCTTTCTTT.

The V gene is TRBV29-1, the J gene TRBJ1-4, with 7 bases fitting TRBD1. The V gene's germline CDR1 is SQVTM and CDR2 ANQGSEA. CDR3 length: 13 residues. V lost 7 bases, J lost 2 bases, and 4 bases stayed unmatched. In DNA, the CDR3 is TGCAGCGCTGTGGGACAGACTAATGAAAAACTGTTTTTT. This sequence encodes CSAVGQTNEKLFF.

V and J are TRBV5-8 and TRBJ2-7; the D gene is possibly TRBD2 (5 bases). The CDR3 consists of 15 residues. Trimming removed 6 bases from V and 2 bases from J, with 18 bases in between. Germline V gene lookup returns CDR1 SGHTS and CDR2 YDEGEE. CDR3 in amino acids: CASISDFSDPYEQYF. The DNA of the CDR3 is TGTGCCAGCATCTCGGACTTTAGTGACCCCTACGAGCAGTACTTC. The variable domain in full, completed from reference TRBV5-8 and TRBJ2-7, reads EAGVTQSPTHLIKTRGQQATLRCSPISGHTSVYWYQQALGLGLQFLLWYDEGEERNRGNFPPRFSGRQFPNYSSELNVNALELEDSALYLCASISDFSDPYEQYFGPGTRLTVT.

In nucleotides, the CDR3 is TGTGCCAGCAGTTACGGGGAGGGGTTTACCACTGAAGCTTTCTTT. Its translation is CASSYGEGFTTEAFF. The genes are TRBV6-5 and TRBJ1-1; D is possibly TRBD1 (5 bases). The germline V gene has CDR1 MNHEY and CDR2 SVGAGI. Trimming shortened V by 2 bases and J by 4 bases, and 14 bases separated the two germline ends. The length of the CDR3 is 15 residues.

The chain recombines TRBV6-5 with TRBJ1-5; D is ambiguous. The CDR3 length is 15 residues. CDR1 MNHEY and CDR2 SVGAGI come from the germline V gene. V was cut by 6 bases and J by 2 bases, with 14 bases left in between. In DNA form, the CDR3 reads TGTGCCAGCAGCCCGACGCCGATGGGCAATCAGCCCCAGCATTTT. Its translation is CASSPTPMGNQPQHF.

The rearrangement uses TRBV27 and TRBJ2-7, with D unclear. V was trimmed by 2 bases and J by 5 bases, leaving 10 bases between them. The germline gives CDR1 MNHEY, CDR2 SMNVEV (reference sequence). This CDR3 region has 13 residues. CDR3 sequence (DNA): TGTGCCAGCAGTTTACGGCTCTTCGACGAGCAGTACTTC. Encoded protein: CASSLRLFDEQYF.

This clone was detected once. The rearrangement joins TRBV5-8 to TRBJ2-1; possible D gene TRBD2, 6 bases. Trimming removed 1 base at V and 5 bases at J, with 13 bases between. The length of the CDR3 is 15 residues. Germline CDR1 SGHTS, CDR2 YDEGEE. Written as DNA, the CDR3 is TGTGCCAGCAGCTTGTTGGCGGGGCGAGACAATGAGCAGTTCTTC. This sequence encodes CASSLLAGRDNEQFF.